This T cell receptor (beta chain) was found in a study of shared clonotypes between healthy human individuals. Findings and caveats of the study: Deeper or shallower sequencing was expected to change how clonotypes are shared among donors.

Naive CD8 populations comprised CD45RO-negative cells positively selected for CCR7, excluding terminally differentiated effector memory CD45RA+ cells. All participating donors were Caucasian adults from Nashville, Tennessee. TCRdb's copy holds only in-frame clones and misses some; the assay was immunoSEQ multiplex PCR. The sample includes 760,000 or so clones, about 96% seen only once; the top ten take around 0.25%. In regard to this clone: Its specificity is unknown.

The sequence was collected from a man aged 25-45 years in good health. Sequenced input: naive CD8+ T cells sorted from blood.

The CDR3 coding sequence is TGTGCCAGCAGCGGCCGAGTTTTCAGCGGGAGGGCCGGGGACACAGATACGCAGTATTTT. Translated, it gives CASSGRVFSGRAGDTDTQYF. The chain joins TRBV9 to TRBJ2-3; 10 bases line up with TRBD2. The ends lost 3 bases at V and 2 bases at J; junction bases unmatched: 18. CDR1 SGDLS and CDR2 YYNGEE come from the germline V gene. CDR3 length: 20 residues.